One sample yielded the 5 T cell receptor beta chains listed below, sequenced in a study of tissue T cells after allogeneic stem cell transplantation. The data were produced by immunoSEQ multiplex PCR, yet TCRdb's version contains in-frame clones alone and is incomplete. The sample has about 48,000 clones; around 67% are singletons. The sequencing input was sorted cells pooled from one or two spleens. The origin of the receptors is a pool of C57BL/6 mice in good health.

As regards this clone: The listed genes are named as in mouse. The CDR3 is cut off 1 residue early in the read; its end comes from the germline J gene. The rearrangement joins TRBV13-2 to TRBJ2-3; perhaps TRBD1 as D (6 bases). The germline V gene has CDR1 NNHNN and CDR2 SYGAGS (reference sequence). Trimming pared 3 bases from V and 0 bases from J, leaving 14 bases between. The CDR3 consists of 16 residues. The CDR3 sequence is CASGGPGTTSAETLYF. CDR3 bases read: TGTGCCAGCGGTGGTCCCGGGACAACTAGTGCAGAAACGCTGTAT.

Concerning this clone itself: Gene names and germline refer to mouse. Coverage ceases 1 residue before the CDR3 finishes, and the germline J gene fills in the end. The V call is TRBV2, the J call TRBJ2-5, with 7 bases that match TRBD2. V shed 0 bases and J 5 bases; nucleotides not matched to a gene: 2. CDR1 and CDR2 (germline): LGHNA, YSYQKL. This CDR3 contains 14 residues. The CDR3 region is CASSQENWGDTQYF. The covered CDR3 bases are TGTGCCAGCAGCCAAGAGAACTGGGGAGACACCCAGTAC.

On this clone: Genes and germline are mouse. The CDR3 goes on 1 residue after the read ends, and that part is filled in from the germline J gene. The genes are TRBV31 and TRBJ2-4, with 13 nucleotides matching TRBD2. The CDR3 contains 15 residues. CDR1 is GKSSPN, CDR2 SITVG, per germline. The ends lost 0 bases at V and 4 bases at J; junction bases unmatched: 1. CDR3 DNA (partial): TGTGCCTGGAGTCTGGGACTGGGGGGGGAAAACACCTTGTAC. Translating it yields CAWSLGLGGENTLY. The full CDR3 is CAWSLGLGGENTLYF.

On this clone itself: Each gene name is a mouse one. Read coverage stops 1 residue before the CDR3 terminus; the germline J gene supplies the remainder. The chain recombines TRBV5 with TRBJ2-2; 9 bases match TRBD1. V lost 4 bases and J lost 0; bases outside the gene matches: 0. Germline V CDR1 and CDR2: LGHNA, YNLKQL (reference sequence). The CDR3 has 15 amino acids. The chain's CDR3 is CASSRDRANTGQLYF. The covered CDR3 bases are TGTGCCAGCAGCCGGGACAGGGCAAACACCGGGCAGCTCTAC.

In the case of this clone: Mouse gene names apply. Coverage ceases 1 residue before the CDR3 finishes, and the germline J gene fills in the end. The rearrangement links TRBV3 to TRBJ1-1, with D possibly being TRBD1 (6 bases). The CDR3 is made up of 16 amino acids. The V gene's germline CDR1 is SNHLY and CDR2 FYNGKV (reference sequence). Deletions cut 2 bases from V and 0 bases from J, with 13 bases between. CDR3 DNA (partial): TGTGCCAGCAGCTTAAGCCGGACAGATGCAAACACAGAAGTCTTC. Translation: CASSLSRTDANTEVF. The CDR3 as a whole reads CASSLSRTDANTEVFF. Combining the CDR3 with reference TRBV3 and TRBJ1-1 gives the whole variable domain GPKVLQIPSHQIIDMGQMVTLNCDPVSNHLYFYWYKQILGQQMEFLVNFYNGKVMEKSKLFKDQFSVERPDGSYFTLKIQPTALEDSAVYFCASSLSRTDANTEVFFGKGTRLTVV.